This note documents a single TCR beta chain sequence. This entry comes from a study of blood T cell repertoires in COVID-19. The protocol was immunoSEQ multiplex PCR, while the TCRdb copy is restricted to in-frame clones and leaves out a portion. This sample yields 190,000 or so clones, of which roughly 90% are seen a single time; about 8.1% belongs to the top ten. Germline CDR1 reads SGHKS; CDR2 reads YYEKEE (reference sequence). The CDR3 is 13 residues long. The V gene end was trimmed by 2 bases and the J gene end by 6 bases; junction bases not matched to a gene: 5. The specimen sequenced was PBMCs or T cells enriched from blood (not recorded which). The TCR comes from a woman aged 18-29 years who had recovered from COVID-19. The chain recombines TRBV5-5 with TRBJ2-7; TRBD1 aligns across 7 bases. The CDR3 here is CASSFTGVGEQYF. The CDR3 region has the DNA TGTGCCAGCAGCTTCACAGGGGTCGGCGAGCAGTACTTC.